This TCR beta chain was documented in a study of T cell repertoires in cytomegalovirus infection. Overall study context: Used in the study were CMV epitopes, some recently identified and HLA-C-restricted, others well-studied and HLA-B-restricted. General study findings and limits: The cumulative frequency of public TCR beta families distinguished individuals who carried CMV together with the relevant HLA. Predominance within the ex vivo response was attributable to HLA-C-restricted CMV-specific TCR beta clonotypes.

One entry per CDR3 protein, called by TCRdb with MiXCR from the reads. This table has 640,000 or so distinct CDR3 sequences, 30% to 35% appearing once. The CDR3 is 13 residues long. Germline CDR1 is SEHNR and CDR2 is FQNEAQ (reference sequence). The V and J ends lost 5 bases and 5 bases respectively, with 13 bases between them. A word on this clonotype: Its cognate antigen is unknown.

The sample in question was cultured PBMCs, obtained from culture after CMV antigen stimulation. V usage is TRBV7-9 and J usage is TRBJ2-7; D is perhaps TRBD1 or TRBD2 (5 bases each). This clonotype was obtained from a human donor in good health (CMV status not recorded). Some clones in this sample may be carry-over from other donors' samples. The CDR3 DNA sequence: TGTGCCAGCAGCGCCCGGGGCAGGCACGAGCAGTACTTC. Its translation: CASSARGRHEQYF.